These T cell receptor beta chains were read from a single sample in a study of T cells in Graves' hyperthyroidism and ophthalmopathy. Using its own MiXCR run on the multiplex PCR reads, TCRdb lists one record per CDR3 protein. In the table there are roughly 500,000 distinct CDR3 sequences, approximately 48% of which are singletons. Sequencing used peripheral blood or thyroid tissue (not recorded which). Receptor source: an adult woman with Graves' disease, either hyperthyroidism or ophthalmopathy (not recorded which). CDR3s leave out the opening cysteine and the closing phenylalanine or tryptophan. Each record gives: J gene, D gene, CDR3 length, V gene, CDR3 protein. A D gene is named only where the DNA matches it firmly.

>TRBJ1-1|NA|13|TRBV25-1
ASSESSRGNTEAF
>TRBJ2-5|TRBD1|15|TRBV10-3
AISATPGTGGGETQY
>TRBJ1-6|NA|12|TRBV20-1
SARDASNNSPLH
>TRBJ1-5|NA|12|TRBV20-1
SVIYGNSNQPQH
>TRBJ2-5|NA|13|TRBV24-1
ATSDIGRGEETQY
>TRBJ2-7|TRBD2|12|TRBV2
ASSGVAGGLGQY
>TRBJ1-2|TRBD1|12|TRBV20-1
SARAPTGNYGYT
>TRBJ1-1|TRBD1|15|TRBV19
ASSTLGPGQGATEAF
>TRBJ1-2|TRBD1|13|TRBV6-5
ASSSPGQGANGYT
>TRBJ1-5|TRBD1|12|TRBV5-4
ASSLPGQGETQH
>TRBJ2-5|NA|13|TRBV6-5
ASSYSGLPQETQY
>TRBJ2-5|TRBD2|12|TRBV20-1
SAAKAGGQETQY
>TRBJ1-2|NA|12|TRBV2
ASSHRSVDYGYT
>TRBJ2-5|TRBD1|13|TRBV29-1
SALWTGGGQETQY
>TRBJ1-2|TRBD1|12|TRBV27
ASSLQGVGYGHT
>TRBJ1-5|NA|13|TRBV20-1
SAMTRQTSNQPQH
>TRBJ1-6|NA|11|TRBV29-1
SAVTGIGSPLH
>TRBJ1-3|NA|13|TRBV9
ASSVQGHRGNTIY